This TCR beta chain came from a study of CD8+CD57+ T cells in acquired aplastic anemia. The germline V gene has CDR1 KGHSH and CDR2 LQKENI. The length of the CDR3 is 15 residues. The V gene lost 1 base and the J gene lost 2 bases, with 11 bases spanning the gap. TCR beta VDJ and CDR3 profiling used genomic DNA as template. TCRdb independently ran MiXCR on the reads; one entry per CDR3 protein. Of 74,000 or so distinct CDR3 sequences in the sample, around half were seen once. The receptor was derived from a human donor in good health, serving as a control. Sequenced: sorted CD4+, CD8+, or CD8+CD57+ T cells (not recorded which) from PBMCs. This chain uses TRBV18 with TRBJ2-5; weak D call: TRBD2 (5 bases). CDR3 amino acids: CASSPLAREQETQYF. The CDR3 DNA reads TGTGCCAGCTCACCACTCGCTAGGGAGCAAGAGACCCAGTACTTC. Together with reference TRBV18 and TRBJ2-5, the CDR3 gives the full variable domain: NAGVMQNPRHLVRRRGQEARLRCSPMKGHSHVYWYRQLPEEGLKFMVYLQKENIIDESGMPKERFSAEFPKEGPSILRIQQVVRGDSAAYFCASSPLAREQETQYFGPGTRLLVL.